This T cell receptor (beta chain) originates from a study of blood T cell repertoires in COVID-19. Whole-study context: T cells, B-cell-depleted T cells, or PBMCs supplied cDNA or gDNA.

The CDR3 runs 14 residues. The ends lost 6 bases at V and 4 bases at J; junction bases unmatched: 8. Germline CDR1 reads MNHEY; CDR2 reads SVGEGT. This clone was detected a few times. Method: immunoSEQ multiplex PCR; TCRdb's copy keeps in-frame clones and lacks some. Among approximately 97,000 clones, approximately 80% were seen once, and the ten largest hold roughly 4%. The sequenced material came from peripheral blood. The chain uses TRBV6-2 or TRBV6-3 and TRBJ2-5; the match to TRBD1 covers 7 bases. The source is a human donor in a cohort sampled during active COVID-19. The CDR3 DNA reads TGTGCCAGCAGCTCCGGGACAGCTGTAGAGACCCAGTACTTC. Translated, it gives CASSSGTAVETQYF.